These 27 T cell receptor beta chains came from one sample sequenced in a study of cytomegalovirus exposure and HLA in healthy donors. The PCR employed 60 Vbeta primers together with 13 Jbeta primers. Produced via immunoSEQ multiplex PCR; TCRdb's table is partial and in-frame only. The repertoire holds 200,000 to 250,000 clones, with around 81% as singletons. The specimen sequenced was PBMCs. The receptors here all came from a woman aged 60-75 years in good health and CMV-seropositive.

Worth noting for this clone: Other DNA sequences from this sample encode an identical CDR3 as well. V and J are TRBV9 and TRBJ2-1; 9 bases map to TRBD2. V dropped 0 bases and J dropped 4; count of bases not matched to a gene: 2. The germline CDR1 and CDR2 sequences are SGDLS and YYNGEE. This CDR3 contains 15 residues. The CDR3 reads CASSVGLAGYNEQFF. The DNA of the CDR3 is TGTGCCAGCAGCGTAGGCCTAGCGGGATACAATGAGCAGTTCTTC.

This clone appeared once. This chain joins TRBV19 and TRBJ1-1, with TRBD1 matching over 11 bases. Germline assignment: CDR1 LNHDA and CDR2 SQIVND (reference sequence). J was trimmed by 4 bases and V by 6 bases; bases with no gene match: 10. The CDR3 is 16 amino acids. The CDR3 nucleotides are TGTGCCAGTAGCCCTTTCCAGGACAGGGGGCGCACTGAAGCTTTCTTT. Protein: CASSPFQDRGRTEAFF.

The chain combines TRBV7-9 with TRBJ2-7, with TRBD1 as a possible D gene (6 bases). The CDR3 runs to 14 residues. In germline, CDR1 is SEHNR, CDR2 FQNEAQ (reference sequence). V lost 3 bases to trimming and J lost 4 bases, with 13 bases between them. This chain's CDR3 is CASSFHRDMYEQYF. Written as DNA, the CDR3 is TGTGCCAGCAGCTTCCACCGGGACATGTACGAGCAGTACTTC.

The V and J genes are TRBV28 and TRBJ1-1; 7 nucleotides agree with TRBD1. CDR1 is MDHEN, CDR2 SYDVKM, per germline. V lost 7 bases to trimming and J lost 8 bases; unmatched junction nucleotides: 10. The CDR3 has 13 amino acids. The CDR3 is CASTSPQGIEAFF. The CDR3 DNA follows: TGTGCCAGCACCTCCCCACAGGGGATAGAAGCTTTCTTT.

Details on this clone: This likely comes from a read error, as the CDR3 has no conserved phenylalanine or tryptophan at its end. The chain couples TRBV5-6 to TRBJ1-1, with 10 positions matching TRBD1. Germline V gene data show CDR1 as SGHDT and CDR2 as YYEEEE. The ends lost 1 base at V and 1 base at J; junction bases unmatched: 7. CDR3 length: 17 residues. CDR3 nucleotide sequence: TGTGCCAGCAGCTTGAGACAGGGGGCGAAGCAGAACACTGAAGCTTTCTCT. Its translation is CASSLRQGAKQNTEAFS.

This clone showed up just a few times. This rearrangement joins TRBV5-4 to TRBJ2-1; D gene uncertain. Trimming took 4 bases from V and 2 from J, leaving 16 bases between them. Germline values: CDR1 SGHNT, CDR2 YYREEE (reference sequence). The CDR3 extends over 16 amino acids. In nucleotides, the CDR3 is TGTGCCAGCAGCACCCGTAAGCAGGCCACCTACAATGAGCAGTTCTTC. Translating it yields CASSTRKQATYNEQFF.

The DNA of the CDR3 is TGTGCCAGCAGCCTTGGGACTAGCGGGAGAAAGGAGCAGTTCTTC. Residues: CASSLGTSGRKEQFF. The gene calls are TRBV5-4 and TRBJ2-1; TRBD2 aligns across 14 bases. In germline, CDR1 is SGHNT, CDR2 YYREEE (reference sequence). This CDR3 region has 15 residues. V was clipped by 4 bases and J by 10 bases; unmatched bases: 7. Drawing the rest from reference TRBV5-4 and TRBJ2-1, the complete variable domain is ETGVTQSPTHLIKTRGQQVTLRCSSQSGHNTVSWYQQALGQGPQFIFQYYREEENGRGNFPPRFSGLQFPNYSSELNVNALELDDSALYLCASSLGTSGRKEQFFGPGTRLTVL.

This clone was seen just once. The V call is TRBV7-9, the J call TRBJ1-1, with D possibly being TRBD1 (5 bases). The CDR3 is 13 residues long. Germline V gene sequence: CDR1 SEHNR, CDR2 FQNEAQ (reference sequence). The V end was cut by 6 bases, the J end by 0 bases, with 8 bases between. CDR3 in DNA: TGTGCCAGCAGACCGACAGTGAACACTGAAGCTTTCTTT. The encoded protein is CASRPTVNTEAFF.

This chain connects TRBV7-2 to TRBJ1-1; 7 bases line up with TRBD1. V was clipped by 2 bases and J by 0 bases; unmatched bases: 6. Germline CDR1 reads SGHTA; CDR2 reads FQGNSA. The CDR3 is 16 residues long. CDR3 DNA: TGTGCCAGCAGCTTACTGACAGGGCTCATGAACACTGAAGCTTTCTTT. Its translation: CASSLLTGLMNTEAFF. Combining the CDR3 with reference TRBV7-2 and TRBJ1-1 gives the whole variable domain GAGVSQSPSNKVTEKGKDVELRCDPISGHTALYWYRQSLGQGLEFLIYFQGNSAPDKSGLPSDRFSAERTGGSVSTLTIQRTQQEDSAVYLCASSLLTGLMNTEAFFGQGTRLTVV.

This CDR3 is CASGPQGLEIYF. DNA of the CDR3: TGTGCTAGTGGTCCCCAGGGGTTGGAGATATATTTT. The chain carries TRBV12-5 and TRBJ1-3; TRBD1 is a possible D gene (6 bases). Germline-derived CDR1 and CDR2 are LGHNT and FRNRAP. CDR3 length equals 12 residues. V lost 5 bases, J lost 13 bases, and 15 bases lay in between. Together with reference TRBV12-5 and TRBJ1-3, the CDR3 gives the full variable domain: DARVTQTPRHKVTEMGQEVTMRCQPILGHNTVFWYRQTMMQGLELLAYFRNRAPLDDSGMPKDRFSAEMPDATLATLKIQPSEPRDSAVYFCASGPQGLEIYFGEGSWLTVV.

The gene calls are TRBV6-5 and TRBJ1-2, with 8 bases that match TRBD1. V shed 6 bases, J shed 9 bases, and the junction held 15 bases outside the gene matches. The CDR3 is 15 amino acids. The germline V gene encodes CDR1 MNHEY and CDR2 SVGAGI. The CDR3 DNA reads as TGTGCCAGCAGCCGGAGACAGGGGCTAGAGAGGAGCTACACCTTC. Its protein product is CASSRRQGLERSYTF.

The chain combines TRBV30 with TRBJ2-7, with 9 bases lining up with TRBD2. Germline V gene lookup returns CDR1 GTSNPN and CDR2 SVGIG (reference sequence). The CDR3 sequence is 12 residues long. The trim removed 8 bases at V and 7 bases at J, leaving 9 bases unmatched. The CDR3 DNA follows: TGTGCCCAGTTAGCGGGAGCGAGGGAGCAGTACTTC. Protein sequence: CAQLAGAREQYF. The whole variable domain, remainder taken from reference TRBV30 and TRBJ2-7, is SQTIHQWPATLVQPVGSPLSLECTVEGTSNPNLYWYRQAAGRGLQLLFYSVGIGQISSEVPQNLSASRPQDRQFILSSKKLLLSDSGFYLCAQLAGAREQYFGPGTRLTVT.

The sample holds one count of this clone. The chain combines TRBV5-1 with TRBJ2-3; tentatively, D is TRBD2 (5 bases). Trimming removed 6 bases from V and 3 bases from J, with 5 bases in between. Germline-derived CDR1 and CDR2 are SGHRS and YFSETQ. The CDR3 has 11 residues. The chain's CDR3 is CASTGTDTQYF. The CDR3, as DNA: TGCGCCAGCACGGGGACAGATACGCAGTATTTT.

V is TRBV6-1 and J is TRBJ1-4; D perhaps matches TRBD1 (5 bases). There are 13 residues in the CDR3. V was clipped by 6 bases and J by 8 bases, with 13 bases between them. The germline CDR1 and CDR2 sequences are MNHNS and SASEGT. CDR3 sequence: CASSGAGGEKLFF. The CDR3 DNA is TGTGCCAGCAGCGGGGCCGGGGGGGAAAAACTGTTTTTT.

V usage is TRBV7-9 and J usage is TRBJ2-5; 7 nucleotides agree with TRBD2. J was trimmed by 1 base and V by 2 bases; bases with no gene match: 7. CDR1 is SEHNR and CDR2 is FQNEAQ in the germline V gene (reference sequence). This CDR3 region has 16 residues. The CDR3 nucleotides read TGTGCCAGCAGCTTAAGAATAAGCGGGGCCCAAGAGACCCAGTACTTC. Translated, it gives CASSLRISGAQETQYF.

The rearrangement uses TRBV10-2 and TRBJ1-1; TRBD1 matches 7 bases. This CDR3 has 13 residues. The germline V gene has CDR1 WSHSY and CDR2 SAAADI. V was pared by 7 bases and J by 4 bases, with 6 bases of the junction left unmatched. CDR3 loop: CASTFDRATEAFF. The CDR3 nucleotides read TGCGCCAGCACTTTTGACAGGGCCACTGAAGCTTTCTTT.

The genes are TRBV19 and TRBJ1-3; D is perhaps TRBD1 (6 bases). Trimming left V 9 bases short and J 8 bases short, with 20 bases between. CDR3 length equals 14 residues. CDR1 is LNHDA and CDR2 is SQIVND in the germline V gene (reference sequence). CDR3 region: CASSRGDREDTIYF. The CDR3 bases are TGTGCCAGCAGCAGGGGTGACCGGGAAGACACCATATATTTT. The full variable domain, with the rest looked up from reference TRBV19 and TRBJ1-3, is DGGITQSPKYLFRKEGQNVTLSCEQNLNHDAMYWYRQDPGQGLRLIYYSQIVNDFQKGDIAEGYSVSREKKESFPLTVTSAQKNPTAFYLCASSRGDREDTIYFGEGSWLTVV.

The rearrangement links TRBV10-3 to TRBJ1-1, with TRBD1 as a possible D gene (5 bases). V lost 2 bases and J 3 bases, leaving 13 bases between the germline ends. The CDR3 spans 15 residues. Germline CDR1 is ENHRY and CDR2 is SYGVKD. CDR3 nucleotides: TGTGCCATCAGTGAGAGCAGGGTATCGGACACTGAAGCTTTCTTT. Amino acid sequence: CAISESRVSDTEAFF.

This clone was seen a single time. The rearrangement links TRBV7-9 to TRBJ2-1, with TRBD1 matching 10 bases. There are 17 residues in the CDR3. Germline assignment: CDR1 SEHNR and CDR2 FQNEAQ (reference sequence). V dropped 2 bases and J dropped 2; count of bases not matched to a gene: 6. The CDR3 protein is CASSLQAGQGPYNEQFF. CDR3 bases: TGTGCCAGCAGCTTACAGGCGGGACAGGGGCCCTACAATGAGCAGTTCTTC.

The chain couples TRBV5-4 to TRBJ2-2, with 11 bases lining up with TRBD2. Trimming cost V 1 base and J 3 bases; bases outside gene matches: 8. Germline V gives CDR1 SGHNT, CDR2 YYREEE (reference sequence). The CDR3 runs to 18 residues. Here the CDR3 reads CASSLKSGTSGYTGELFF. In DNA form, the CDR3 reads TGTGCCAGCAGCTTGAAATCCGGGACTAGCGGATACACCGGGGAGCTGTTTTTT.

The J gene is TRBJ2-1, the V gene TRBV19; 9 bases are a match to TRBD2. Unmatched junction bases numbered 5, after V lost 7 bases and J lost 1 base. The germline V gene has CDR1 LNHDA and CDR2 SQIVND (reference sequence). The CDR3 has 15 residues. In nucleotides, the CDR3 is TGTGCCAGTAACCTAGCGGGACTATCCTACAATGAGCAGTTCTTC. As protein: CASNLAGLSYNEQFF.

The chain joins TRBV18 to TRBJ1-2, with D perhaps matching TRBD1 (6 bases). Germline CDR1 and CDR2: KGHSH and LQKENI. CDR3 length: 15 amino acids. V was pared by 0 bases and J by 4 bases, with 12 bases between. The CDR3, as DNA: TGTGCCAGCTCACCACCGGGCTTAGGGGGCTATGGCTACACCTTC. Residues: CASSPPGLGGYGYTF.

The gene calls are TRBV5-1 and TRBJ1-1; the D is unclear. The V gene's germline CDR1 is SGHRS and CDR2 YFSETQ. V lost 4 bases, J lost 1 base, and 8 bases lay in between. The CDR3 runs to 13 residues. CDR3 nucleotides: TGCGCCAGCAGCCACGGAGAGAACACTGAAGCTTTCTTT. This codes for CASSHGENTEAFF.

The chain is built from TRBV14 and TRBJ1-1; 9 bases are a match to TRBD1. Germline V gene data show CDR1 as SGHDN and CDR2 as FVKESK. The V gene end was trimmed by 4 bases and the J gene end by 3 bases; junction bases not matched to a gene: 6. This CDR3 has 15 amino acids. As DNA, the CDR3 is TGTGCCAGCAGCCGTGGACAGGGGAGGGACACTGAAGCTTTCTTT. Translated, it gives CASSRGQGRDTEAFF. The full variable domain, its missing parts supplied by reference TRBV14 and TRBJ1-1, is EAGVTQFPSHSVIEKGQTVTLRCDPISGHDNLYWYRRVMGKEIKFLLHFVKESKQDESGMPNNRFLAERTGGTYSTLKVQPAELEDSGVYFCASSRGQGRDTEAFFGQGTRLTVV.

The chain uses TRBV7-9 and TRBJ2-5; 7 bases agree with TRBD2. After removal of 3 bases from V and 2 bases from J, the junction contained 6 bases not matched to a gene. The germline V gene encodes CDR1 SEHNR and CDR2 FQNEAQ (reference sequence). The CDR3 length is 15 residues. This chain's CDR3 is CASSFGTTSQETQYF. CDR3 nucleotides: TGTGCCAGCAGCTTCGGGACTACATCACAAGAGACCCAGTACTTC.

The rearrangement joins TRBV7-2 to TRBJ2-7, with TRBD2 identical over 10 bases. Germline lookup yields CDR1 SGHTA and CDR2 FQGNSA. V shed 2 bases, J shed 0 bases, and the junction held 4 bases outside the gene matches. The CDR3 loop spans 16 amino acids. CDR3 DNA sequence: TGTGCCAGCAGCTTACTAGCGGGAGTATTCTCCTACGAGCAGTACTTC. Amino acids: CASSLLAGVFSYEQYF.

The chain joins TRBV11-2 to TRBJ2-7; TRBD1 agrees at 9 bases. CDR3 size: 13 residues. The trim removed 7 bases at V and 3 bases at J, leaving 4 bases unmatched. Germline values: CDR1 SGHAT, CDR2 FQNNGV. CDR3 coding DNA: TGTGCCAGCAACCCGACAGGGGGCTACGAGCAGTACTTC. It codes for CASNPTGGYEQYF.